What follows are 27 T cell receptor beta chains derived from one specimen sequenced in a study of cytomegalovirus exposure and HLA in healthy donors (TCRdb year 2017). To prepare the library, the immunoSEQ multiplex PCR assay was applied. The multiplex PCR relied on a mix of 60 forward primers for TCR Vbeta segments and 13 reverse primers for TCR Jbeta segments. Not all clones reach the TCRdb copy of this immuneACCESS table, which keeps in-frame sequences only. Checked studies attribute under half of the gap to unresolved V genes and leave the rest unexplained. The sample table holds about 160,000 clones, of which 75% to 80% were seen once. In total, the top ten clones hold approximately 3% of the sample. The sequenced sample was PBMCs. Receptors originate from a woman aged 40 to 49 in good health and CMV-seronegative.

The chain recombines TRBV9 with TRBJ2-3; maybe TRBD2 (6 bases). V lost 1 base to trimming and J lost 0 bases, with 12 bases between them. This CDR3 comprises 16 residues. In germline, CDR1 is SGDLS, CDR2 YYNGEE. CDR3 sequence (DNA): TGTGCCAGCAGCGTACGCCGGGACTCTAGCACAGATACGCAGTATTTT. Protein sequence: CASSVRRDSSTDTQYF.

The rearrangement links TRBV7-3 to TRBJ1-1; TRBD1 is a possible D gene (5 bases). The germline V and J ends were trimmed by 2 bases and 10 bases, with 11 bases remaining between them. Germline CDR1 reads SGHTA; CDR2 reads FQGTGA. The length of the CDR3 is 12 residues. CDR3 in amino acids: CASSLSAGRAFF. Written as DNA, the CDR3 is TGTGCCAGCAGCTTATCCGCAGGGCGAGCTTTCTTT.

This chain connects TRBV5-1 to TRBJ2-4, with D possibly TRBD1 on 6 matching bases. The CDR3 totals 17 residues. The V end was cut by 2 bases, the J end by 1 base, with 16 bases between. Germline CDR1 is SGHRS and CDR2 is YFSETQ. The CDR3 region has the DNA TGCGCCAGCAGCTTCAGTTCAGGGGCTACGGCCAAAAACATTCAGTACTTC. Translated: CASSFSSGATAKNIQYF.

The rearrangement joins TRBV5-8 to TRBJ1-5, with TRBD1 matching over 7 bases. Losses at the gene ends were 5 bases for V and 8 bases for J; bases not matched to a gene: 10. CDR3 length: 14 residues. Per germline, CDR1 SGHTS and CDR2 YDEGEE. As DNA, the CDR3 is TGTGCCAGCAGGCGAACAGGGGACTCGGAGCCCCAGCATTTT. This translates into CASRRTGDSEPQHF. Variable domain in full (rest from reference TRBV5-8 and TRBJ1-5): EAGVTQSPTHLIKTRGQQATLRCSPISGHTSVYWYQQALGLGLQFLLWYDEGEERNRGNFPPRFSGRQFPNYSSELNVNALELEDSALYLCASRRTGDSEPQHFGDGTRLSIL.

DNA for the CDR3: TGTGCCAGCAGTTTGTCAACAACAGGGTCGAATGGCTACACCTTC. Its protein product is CASSLSTTGSNGYTF. The genes are TRBV27 and TRBJ1-2; perhaps TRBD1 as D (6 bases). Looked up from germline, CDR1 is MNHEY and CDR2 is SMNVEV (reference sequence). The CDR3 spans 15 residues. Between the trimmed V and J ends, which lost 3 bases and 6 bases, there was a span of 17 bases.

Here the CDR3 reads CASSLQYSPLHF. CDR3 sequence (DNA): TGTGCCAGCAGCTTGCAATATTCACCCCTCCACTTT. This chain connects TRBV5-6 to TRBJ1-6, with D unresolved. The germline gives CDR1 SGHDT, CDR2 YYEEEE. The CDR3 length is 12 residues. V was cut by 1 base and J by 8 bases, with 4 bases left in between. Together with reference TRBV5-6 and TRBJ1-6, the CDR3 gives the full variable domain: DAGVTQSPTHLIKTRGQQVTLRCSPKSGHDTVSWYQQALGQGPQFIFQYYEEEERQRGNFPDRFSGHQFPNYSSELNVNALLLGDSALYLCASSLQYSPLHFGNGTRLTVT.

This clone has more than one count but fewer than ten. The rearrangement uses TRBV11-2 and TRBJ1-1; weak D call: TRBD1 (5 bases). The ends were cut back, 5 bases at V and 1 base at J, with 17 bases in the middle. The CDR3 is 16 amino acids. Germline CDR1 and CDR2: SGHAT and FQNNGV. CDR3 in amino acids: CASSKRRPGWNTEAFF. The CDR3 DNA follows: TGTGCCAGCAGCAAGCGCCGCCCAGGGTGGAACACTGAAGCTTTCTTT. The full variable domain, its missing parts supplied by reference TRBV11-2 and TRBJ1-1, is EAGVAQSPRYKIIEKRQSVAFWCNPISGHATLYWYQQILGQGPKLLIQFQNNGVVDDSQLPKDRFSAERLKGVDSTLKIQPAKLEDSAVYLCASSKRRPGWNTEAFFGQGTRLTVV.

V and J are TRBV9 and TRBJ2-7, with TRBD1 as a possible D gene (6 bases). The CDR3 consists of 14 residues. The germline V and J ends were trimmed by 0 bases and 5 bases, with 12 bases remaining between them. Germline V gives CDR1 SGDLS, CDR2 YYNGEE. CDR3 sequence (DNA): TGTGCCAGCAGCGTAGTGGGGGCCGGGAACGAGCAGTACTTC. Translating gives CASSVVGAGNEQYF.

The chain employs TRBV27 and TRBJ1-3; D might be TRBD1 (6 bases). CDR1 and CDR2 (germline): MNHEY, SMNVEV (reference sequence). The CDR3 consists of 17 residues. V was clipped by 3 bases and J by 15 bases, with 30 bases between them. For the CDR3, the DNA is TGTGCCAGCAGTTTTAGATGGTCTGGACAGCGACGCACGATGGAATATTTT. Translated: CASSFRWSGQRRTMEYF.

J is TRBJ2-3 and V is TRBV4-1; D perhaps matches TRBD2 (6 bases). Germline CDR1 reads MGHRA; CDR2 reads YSYEKL. V was pared by 4 bases and J by 3 bases, with 11 bases between. The CDR3 spans 14 residues. DNA of the CDR3: TGCGCCAGCAGCCGCCAGGAGGGAACAGATACGCAGTATTTT. This translates into CASSRQEGTDTQYF.

The chain uses TRBV11-1 and TRBJ2-3; 10 bases fit TRBD1. Losses at the gene ends were 8 bases for V and 7 bases for J; bases not matched to a gene: 6. This CDR3 contains 13 residues. CDR1 and CDR2 from the germline V gene are SGHAT and FQDESV (reference sequence). CDR3 sequence (DNA): TGTGCCAGCGTGGGACAGGGGACACATACGCAGTATTTT. This translates into CASVGQGTHTQYF.

CDR3 amino acids: CASSSSRQGNTEAFF. CDR3 nucleotides: TGTGCCAGCAGCTCGAGTAGACAGGGGAACACTGAAGCTTTCTTT. The V and J genes are TRBV5-6 and TRBJ1-1, with 7 bases matching TRBD1. Trimming at V came to 3 bases and at J to 1 base, leaving 6 bases not matched to a gene. The germline V gene encodes CDR1 SGHDT and CDR2 YYEEEE. The CDR3 is made up of 15 amino acids.

The CDR3 bases are TGTGCCAGCAGCTTGTTAGGGCAGGGGTACACTGAAGCTTTCTTT. This gives the protein CASSLLGQGYTEAFF. The V and J genes are TRBV7-9 and TRBJ1-1; D is possibly TRBD1 (6 bases). Germline V gene data show CDR1 as SEHNR and CDR2 as FQNEAQ (reference sequence). Trimming pared 3 bases from V and 3 bases from J, leaving 14 bases between. This CDR3 is 15 amino acids long.

The chain recombines TRBV20-1 with TRBJ1-2; possibly TRBD1 for D (6 bases). Trimming cost V 6 bases and J 8 bases, with 13 bases left between them. Germline assignment: CDR1 DFQATT and CDR2 SNEGSKA (reference sequence). The CDR3 runs 11 residues. CDR3 in amino acids: CSATGNRGYTF. DNA for the CDR3: TGCAGTGCAACAGGGAATCGGGGCTACACCTTC.

Concerning this clone: One end of the junction is discordant with germline, which a read error may explain. This chain connects TRBV4-1 to TRBJ2-5, with 7 bases identical to TRBD2. This CDR3 has 16 amino acids. Germline loops: CDR1 MGHRA, CDR2 YSYEKL. CDR3 residues: CASSQDWLAEEETQYF. The CDR3 DNA follows: TGTGCCAGCAGCCAAGATTGGCTAGCGGAAGAAGAGACCCAGTACTTC.

This clone was detected a few times. The chain links TRBV19 to TRBJ2-2, with TRBD1 matching over 10 bases. This CDR3 has 16 residues. The trim removed 4 bases at V and 6 bases at J, leaving 8 bases unmatched. Looked up from germline, CDR1 is LNHDA and CDR2 is SQIVND (reference sequence). This chain's CDR3 is CASSTGQGVGAGELFF. In nucleotides, the CDR3 is TGTGCCAGTAGTACTGGACAGGGGGTCGGTGCCGGGGAGCTGTTTTTT.

V gene TRBV6-5 combines with J gene TRBJ1-2, with D perhaps matching TRBD1 (5 bases). Per germline, CDR1 MNHEY and CDR2 SVGAGI. CDR3 length equals 13 residues. With 5 bases removed from V and 4 bases from J, the gap between germline ends came to 11 bases. The DNA for the CDR3 is TGTGCCAGCAGTGACAGTCCCCTCTATGGCTACACCTTC. Its translation is CASSDSPLYGYTF.

The table lists this clone with a few counts. The V call is TRBV4-1, the J call TRBJ1-1; D call uncertain. Germline assignment: CDR1 MGHRA and CDR2 YSYEKL. The V gene lost 4 bases and the J gene lost 3 bases, with 9 bases spanning the gap. The CDR3 loop spans 13 amino acids. The CDR3 region has the DNA TGCGCCAGCAGCCCCCGGGTAGACACTGAAGCTTTCTTT. Its protein product is CASSPRVDTEAFF.

The V call is TRBV4-1, the J call TRBJ1-2; 8 bases agree with TRBD1. The CDR3 has 17 amino acids. From germline, CDR1 is MGHRA and CDR2 YSYEKL. After removal of 0 bases from V and 4 bases from J, the junction contained 10 bases not matched to a gene. The CDR3 nucleotides are TGCGCCAGCAGCCAAGATGGGGCGGCAGGGGGCCTCTATGGCTACACCTTC. Translating gives CASSQDGAAGGLYGYTF.

The rearrangement uses TRBV18 and TRBJ2-6, with 9 bases identical to TRBD1. The length of the CDR3 is 17 residues. Germline CDR1 reads KGHSH; CDR2 reads LQKENI. Trimming took 0 bases from V and 2 from J; bases not matched to a gene: 2. DNA of the CDR3: TGTGCCAGCTCACCACCCGGACAGGGGACTGGGGCCAACGTCCTGACTTTC. Translation gives CASSPPGQGTGANVLTF.

V gene TRBV2 combines with J gene TRBJ1-2; no definite D call. Germline V gene lookup returns CDR1 SNHLY and CDR2 FYNNEI. The V end was cut by 3 bases, the J end by 5 bases, with 13 bases between. The CDR3 totals 14 residues. In DNA form, the CDR3 reads TGTGCCAGCAGTGATACCCAGGAACTTTATGGCTACACCTTC. It encodes CASSDTQELYGYTF. The variable domain in full, with the rest retrieved from reference TRBV2 and TRBJ1-2, is EPEVTQTPSHQVTQMGQEVILRCVPISNHLYFYWYRQILGQKVEFLVSFYNNEISEKSEIFDDQFSVERPDGSNFTLKIRSTKLEDSAMYFCASSDTQELYGYTFGSGTRLTVV.

The rearrangement uses TRBV19 and TRBJ1-2; D remains unclear. CDR1 and CDR2 (germline): LNHDA, SQIVND (reference sequence). This CDR3 region has 14 residues. Trimming removed 9 bases from V and 0 bases from J, with 14 bases in between. CDR3 sequence (DNA): TGTGCCAGCGCCCCCGGTCTAGCTAACTATGGCTACACCTTC. Translating it yields CASAPGLANYGYTF.

The rearrangement joins TRBV5-4 to TRBJ2-4; 7 bases are shared with TRBD1. CDR1 is SGHNT, CDR2 YYREEE, per germline (reference sequence). The CDR3 runs 16 residues. V shed 0 bases and J 6 bases; nucleotides not matched to a gene: 9. This CDR3 is CASSLDQGGLANIQYF. In nucleotides, the CDR3 is TGTGCCAGCAGCTTGGATCAAGGGGGCCTTGCAAACATTCAGTACTTC.

The chain has TRBV18 and TRBJ1-1; 7 bases map to TRBD1. With V trimmed by 3 bases and J by 1 base, 8 bases remained unmatched. Germline V gene data show CDR1 as KGHSH and CDR2 as LQKENI. The CDR3 runs to 16 residues. CDR3 loop: CASSPKMGQTNTEAFF. The DNA for the CDR3 is TGTGCCAGCTCACCGAAAATGGGACAGACGAACACTGAAGCTTTCTTT.

This clone was counted a few times. The rearrangement joins TRBV2 to TRBJ2-7, with 8 bases matching TRBD1. Looked up from germline, CDR1 is SNHLY and CDR2 is FYNNEI. There are 15 residues in the CDR3. The V segment lost 7 bases and the J segment 1 base; nucleotides outside the gene matches: 9. CDR3 sequence: CASKSPGTGSYEQYF. The CDR3, as DNA: TGTGCCAGCAAAAGCCCCGGGACAGGTTCCTACGAGCAGTACTTC.

The chain carries TRBV27 and TRBJ2-3, with TRBD2 matching 12 bases. There are 17 residues in the CDR3. Germline V lookup: CDR1 MNHEY, CDR2 SMNVEV (reference sequence). The V segment lost 2 bases and the J segment 3 bases; nucleotides outside the gene matches: 6. The CDR3 bases are TGTGCCAGCAGTTTAGGGCTAGCGGGGGGGTCAACAGATACGCAGTATTTT. Its protein is CASSLGLAGGSTDTQYF.

This CDR3 is CASSLNRDSFQETQYF. CDR3 sequence (DNA): TGTGCCAGCAGCTTAAACCGGGACTCCTTCCAAGAGACCCAGTACTTC. This sequence joins TRBV7-9 and TRBJ2-5; possible D gene TRBD2, 6 bases. Germline CDR1 is SEHNR and CDR2 is FQNEAQ (reference sequence). V was trimmed by 2 bases and J by 1 base, leaving 14 bases between them. The CDR3 contains 16 residues.